This T cell receptor beta chain came from a study of response to subunit inactivated influenza vaccine. Whole-study results and caveats: Every seasonal influenza vaccination brings in few new T cells, the authors suggested.

Turning to this clonotype: Its antigen is unidentified.

Deletions cut 2 bases from V and 5 bases from J, with 12 bases between. CDR3 length equals 14 residues. Germline V gene lookup returns CDR1 SEHNR and CDR2 FQNEAQ (reference sequence). MiXCR, applied by TCRdb to the RT-PCR reads, yields one record per CDR3 protein. This sample has over 800,000 distinct CDR3 sequences, with about 20% found just once. This sequence originates from a man aged 50-59 years who received an inactivated influenza vaccine. The material sequenced was PBMCs from blood, taken 4 to 6 days after vaccination. The chain links TRBV7-9 to TRBJ1-2, with unresolved D. Written as DNA, the CDR3 is TGTGCCAGCAGCTTATCGCTCGGAAGTTATGGCTACACCTTC. Protein sequence: CASSLSLGSYGYTF.